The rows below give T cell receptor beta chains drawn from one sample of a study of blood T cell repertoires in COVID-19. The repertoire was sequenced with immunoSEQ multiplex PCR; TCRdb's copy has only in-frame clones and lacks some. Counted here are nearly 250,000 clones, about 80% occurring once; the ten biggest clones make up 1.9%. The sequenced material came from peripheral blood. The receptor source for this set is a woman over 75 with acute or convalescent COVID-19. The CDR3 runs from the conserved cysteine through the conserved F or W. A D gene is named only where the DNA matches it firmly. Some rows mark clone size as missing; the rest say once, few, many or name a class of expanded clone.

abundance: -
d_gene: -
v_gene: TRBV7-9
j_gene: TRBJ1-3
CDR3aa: CASSFDRPRGNTIYF
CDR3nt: TGTGCCAGCAGCTTCGACCGACCTAGGGGAAACACCATATATTTT

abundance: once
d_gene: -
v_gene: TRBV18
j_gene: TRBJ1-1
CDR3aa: CASSPGGVNTEAFF
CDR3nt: TGTGCCAGCTCCCCGGGGGGTGTGAACACTGAAGCTTTCTTT

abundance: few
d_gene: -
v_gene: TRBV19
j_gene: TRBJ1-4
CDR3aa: CASRSGGGREKLFF
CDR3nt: TGTGCCAGTAGATCGGGGGGCGGACGAGAAAAACTGTTTTTT

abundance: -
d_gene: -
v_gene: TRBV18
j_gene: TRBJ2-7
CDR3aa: CASSPGTVSYEQYF
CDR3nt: TGTGCCAGCTCACCAGGGACTGTTTCCTACGAGCAGTACTTC

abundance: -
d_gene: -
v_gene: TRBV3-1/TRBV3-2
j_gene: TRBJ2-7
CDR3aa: CASSRGGDEQYF
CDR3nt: TGTGCCAGCAGCCGCGGGGGCGACGAGCAGTACTTC

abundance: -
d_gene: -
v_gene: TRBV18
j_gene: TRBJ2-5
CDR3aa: CASSPFAGPQETQYF
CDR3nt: TGTGCCAGCTCACCATTCGCAGGGCCCCAAGAGACCCAGTACTTC

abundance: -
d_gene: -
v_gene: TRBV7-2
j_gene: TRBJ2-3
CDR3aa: CASSPTRNTDTQYF
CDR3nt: TGTGCCAGCAGCCCAACTAGGAACACAGATACGCAGTATTTT

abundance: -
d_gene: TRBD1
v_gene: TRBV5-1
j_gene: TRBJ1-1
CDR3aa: CASSLGQGRGTEAFF
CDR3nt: TGCGCCAGCAGCTTGGGACAGGGGCGAGGTACTGAAGCTTTCTTT

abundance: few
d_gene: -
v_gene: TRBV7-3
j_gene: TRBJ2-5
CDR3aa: CASSLTAVSSQETQYF
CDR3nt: TGTGCCAGCAGCTTAACCGCGGTCAGTAGCCAAGAGACCCAGTACTTC

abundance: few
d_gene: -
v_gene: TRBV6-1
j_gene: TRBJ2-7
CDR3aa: CASSEYRSSSYEQYF
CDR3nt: TGTGCCAGCAGTGAGTACAGGAGTTCTTCTTACGAGCAGTACTTC

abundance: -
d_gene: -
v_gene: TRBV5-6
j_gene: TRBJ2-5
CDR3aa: CASRETLGRGETQYF
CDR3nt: TGTGCCAGCAGGGAAACTCTTGGCAGGGGCGAGACCCAGTACTTC

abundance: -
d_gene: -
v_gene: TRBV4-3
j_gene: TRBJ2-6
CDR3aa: CASSPLSSGANVLTF
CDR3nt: TGCGCCAGCAGCCCACTAAGCTCTGGGGCCAACGTCCTGACTTTC

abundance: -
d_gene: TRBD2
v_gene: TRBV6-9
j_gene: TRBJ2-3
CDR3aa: CASSPSRAATSATDTQYF
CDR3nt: TGTGCCAGCAGCCCCTCGCGGGCGGCGACTAGCGCCACAGATACGCAGTATTTT

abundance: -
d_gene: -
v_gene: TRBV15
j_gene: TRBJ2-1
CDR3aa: CATSREWQSYNEQFF
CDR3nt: TGTGCCACCAGCAGAGAGTGGCAGTCCTACAATGAGCAGTTCTTC

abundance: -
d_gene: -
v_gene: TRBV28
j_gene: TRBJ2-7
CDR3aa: CASRRAPSYEQYF
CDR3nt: TGTGCCAGCAGGAGGGCCCCATCCTACGAGCAGTACTTC

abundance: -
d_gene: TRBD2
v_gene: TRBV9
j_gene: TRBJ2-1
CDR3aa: CASSVEGGRQSEQFF
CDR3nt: TGTGCCAGCAGCGTAGAGGGCGGGAGACAAAGTGAGCAGTTCTTC

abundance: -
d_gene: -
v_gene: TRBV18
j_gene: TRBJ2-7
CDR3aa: CASSPATGSSYEQYF
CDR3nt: TGTGCCAGCTCACCAGCCACAGGGAGCTCCTACGAGCAGTACTTC

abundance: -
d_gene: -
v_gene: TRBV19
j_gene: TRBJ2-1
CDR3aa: CASSSDGVYNEQFF
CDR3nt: TGTGCCAGTAGTAGTGACGGAGTCTACAATGAGCAGTTCTTC

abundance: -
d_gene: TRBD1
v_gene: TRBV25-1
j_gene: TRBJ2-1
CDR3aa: CASSTGQGYNEQFF
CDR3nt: TGTGCCAGCAGCACGGGACAGGGGTACAATGAGCAGTTCTTC

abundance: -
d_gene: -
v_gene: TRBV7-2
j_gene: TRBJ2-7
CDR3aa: CASSLAGVYEQYF
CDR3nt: TGTGCCAGCAGCTTAGCGGGAGTCTACGAGCAGTACTTC

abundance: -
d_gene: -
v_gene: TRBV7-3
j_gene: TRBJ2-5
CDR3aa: CASSLAGLGETQYF
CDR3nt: TGTGCCAGCAGCTTAGCAGGGCTGGGGGAGACCCAGTACTTC

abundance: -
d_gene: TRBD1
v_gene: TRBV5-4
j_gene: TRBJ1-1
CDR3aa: CASRPDRGNTEAFF
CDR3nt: TGTGCCAGCAGGCCGGACAGGGGGAACACTGAAGCTTTCTTT

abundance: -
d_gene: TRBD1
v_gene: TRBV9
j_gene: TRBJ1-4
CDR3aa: CASSDRQGTTNEKLFF
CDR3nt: TGTGCCAGCAGCGACCGACAGGGGACAACTAATGAAAAACTGTTTTTT

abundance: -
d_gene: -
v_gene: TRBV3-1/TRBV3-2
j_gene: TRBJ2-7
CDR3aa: CASSQGRGLSYEQYF
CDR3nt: TGTGCCAGCAGCCAAGGACGCGGACTATCCTACGAGCAGTACTTC

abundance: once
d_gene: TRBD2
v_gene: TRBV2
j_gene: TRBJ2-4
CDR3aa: CASRVTSLAKNIQYF
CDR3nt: TGTGCCAGCAGGGTGACTAGCCTAGCCAAAAACATTCAGTACTTC

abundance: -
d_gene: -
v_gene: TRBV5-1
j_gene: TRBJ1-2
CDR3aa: CASSLGQGSYGYTF
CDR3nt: TGCGCCAGCAGCTTGGGGCAGGGGAGCTATGGCTACACCTTC

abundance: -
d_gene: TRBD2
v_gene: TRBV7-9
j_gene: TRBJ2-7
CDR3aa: CASSLGLAGSYEQYF
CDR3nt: TGTGCCAGCAGCCTGGGACTAGCGGGGTCCTACGAGCAGTACTTC

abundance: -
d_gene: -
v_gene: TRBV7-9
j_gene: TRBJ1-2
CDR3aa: CASSLTAGGYTF
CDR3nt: TGTGCCAGCAGCTTAACGGCGGGAGGCTACACCTTC

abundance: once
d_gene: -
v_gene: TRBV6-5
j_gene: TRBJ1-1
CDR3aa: CATKVGGRWTEAFF
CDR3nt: TGTGCCACCAAGGTGGGGGGGCGCTGGACTGAAGCTTTCTTT

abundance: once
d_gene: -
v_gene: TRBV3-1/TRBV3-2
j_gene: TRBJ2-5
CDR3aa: CASSQRAVQETQYF
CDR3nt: TGTGCCAGCAGCCAAAGAGCGGTACAAGAGACCCAGTACTTC

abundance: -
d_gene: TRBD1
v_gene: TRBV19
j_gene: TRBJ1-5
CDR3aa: CASSPQGYNQPQHF
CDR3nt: TGTGCCAGTAGCCCACAGGGGTACAATCAGCCCCAGCATTTT